What follows are 21 T cell receptor beta chains derived from one specimen sequenced in a study of identifying expanded T cells in peripheral blood. TCRdb keeps only in-frame clones here, not all; method: immunoSEQ multiplex PCR. The data contain around 100,000 clones, approximately 88% of them seen just once; the ten biggest clones take up roughly 6%. Sequencing input: blood. The receptors stem from a person aged 18-69 years in good health.

The chain is built from TRBV29-1 and TRBJ1-2; 7 bases are a match to TRBD1. This CDR3 contains 14 residues. V was pared by 4 bases and J by 4 bases, with 9 bases of the junction left unmatched. The germline V gene has CDR1 SQVTM and CDR2 ANQGSEA. CDR3 in amino acids: CSVGDSAQGYGYTF. Here the CDR3 DNA reads TGCAGCGTTGGGGACAGCGCCCAAGGCTATGGCTACACCTTC.

Within the sample, this clone is medium-sized. The CDR3 DNA reads as TGTGCCAGCAGTGAAGAAGCGGGGGGGCCAAATGAGCAGTTCTTC. Translation: CASSEEAGGPNEQFF. The chain combines TRBV6-1 with TRBJ2-1; 10 positions agree with TRBD2. The CDR3 runs to 15 residues. Germline CDR1 MNHNS, CDR2 SASEGT. The J segment lost 7 bases and the V segment lost 1 base, leaving 4 bases of the junction unmatched.

This clone has only one observation. The rearrangement joins TRBV5-1 to TRBJ2-2; a weak D match, TRBD1 (5 bases). From germline, CDR1 is SGHRS and CDR2 YFSETQ. The CDR3 length is 15 residues. V lost 2 bases to trimming and J lost 4 bases, with 12 bases between them. The CDR3 here is CASSLAGPFTGELFF. In DNA form, the CDR3 reads TGCGCCAGCAGCTTAGCAGGGCCGTTCACCGGGGAGCTGTTTTTT. Full variable domain (rest looked up from reference TRBV5-1 and TRBJ2-2): KAGVTQTPRYLIKTRGQQVTLSCSPISGHRSVSWYQQTPGQGLQFLFEYFSETQRNKGNFPGRFSGRQFSNSRSEMNVSTLELGDSALYLCASSLAGPFTGELFFGEGSRLTVL.

The genes are TRBV5-1 and TRBJ2-1, with 7 positions matching TRBD1. The J segment lost 2 bases and the V segment lost 2 bases, leaving 4 bases of the junction unmatched. Germline assignment: CDR1 SGHRS and CDR2 YFSETQ. The CDR3 runs to 15 residues. The CDR3 reads CASSFGRGTYNEQFF. The CDR3 nucleotides are TGCGCCAGCAGCTTCGGCAGGGGGACCTACAATGAGCAGTTCTTC.

This chain joins TRBV20-1 and TRBJ1-2; no reliable D call. The CDR3 totals 11 residues. Germline loops: CDR1 DFQATT, CDR2 SNEGSKA (reference sequence). V lost 6 bases to trimming and J lost 8 bases, with 13 bases between them. The CDR3 sequence is CSARSAEGYTF. CDR3 in DNA: TGCAGTGCCCGATCAGCGGAAGGCTACACCTTC.

The rearrangement uses TRBV7-2 and TRBJ1-3, with TRBD1 matching 8 bases. V was clipped by 3 bases and J by 1 base; unmatched bases: 5. The CDR3 is 16 residues long. From germline, CDR1 is SGHTA and CDR2 FQGNSA. The CDR3 DNA reads TGTGCCAGCAGCTTTCGGACAGGGCGATCTGGAAACACCATATATTTT. This translates into CASSFRTGRSGNTIYF.

The gene calls are TRBV10-3 and TRBJ1-2; D unclear. Germline V CDR1 and CDR2: ENHRY, SYGVKD. The CDR3 totals 16 residues. Trimming stripped 6 bases from V and 1 base from J, with 18 bases between. The CDR3 reads CAIRVTAGPNNYGYTF. CDR3 DNA: TGTGCCATCAGGGTTACGGCCGGGCCTAATAACTATGGCTACACCTTC.

The count of this clone is one. The chain joins TRBV13 to TRBJ2-3, with D possibly TRBD1 on 6 matching bases. Germline loops: CDR1 PRHDT, CDR2 FYEKMQ (reference sequence). Deletions cut 10 bases from V and 9 bases from J, with 14 bases between. CDR3 size: 11 residues. The CDR3 DNA is TGTGCCAACTCCAGGGGCTCCACGCAGTATTTT. Amino acid sequence: CANSRGSTQYF.

The chain links TRBV4-2 to TRBJ2-3; TRBD2 aligns across 10 bases. Germline lookup yields CDR1 LGHNA and CDR2 YNFKEQ. The V segment lost 1 base and the J segment 5 bases; nucleotides outside the gene matches: 9. The CDR3 loop spans 17 amino acids. In DNA, the CDR3 is TGTGCCAGCAGCCAAGGATACGCAGCGGGAGGGGGAGATACGCAGTATTTT. Protein sequence: CASSQGYAAGGGDTQYF.

The V call is TRBV7-9, the J call TRBJ1-1; tentatively, D is TRBD1 (5 bases). V was cut by 0 bases and J by 6 bases, with 14 bases left in between. The CDR3 is made up of 15 amino acids. The germline gives CDR1 SEHNR, CDR2 FQNEAQ (reference sequence). CDR3 in DNA: TGTGCCAGCAGCTTAGCCCTGACAGTTTACGCTGAAGCTTTCTTT. Protein: CASSLALTVYAEAFF.

This rearrangement joins TRBV19 to TRBJ1-6; the D is unclear. This CDR3 is 16 amino acids long. The germline V gene has CDR1 LNHDA and CDR2 SQIVND (reference sequence). V was trimmed by 1 base and J by 7 bases, leaving 14 bases between them. CDR3 in amino acids: CASSIVVPQRNSPLHF. The CDR3 DNA follows: TGTGCCAGTAGTATAGTAGTCCCACAGCGCAATTCACCCCTCCACTTT. Together with reference TRBV19 and TRBJ1-6, the CDR3 gives the full variable domain: DGGITQSPKYLFRKEGQNVTLSCEQNLNHDAMYWYRQDPGQGLRLIYYSQIVNDFQKGDIAEGYSVSREKKESFPLTVTSAQKNPTAFYLCASSIVVPQRNSPLHFGNGTRLTVT.

The chain employs TRBV7-3 and TRBJ2-1, with 8 bases identical to TRBD2. The CDR3 has 16 residues. CDR1 is SGHTA and CDR2 is FQGTGA in the germline V gene. V dropped 8 bases and J dropped 5; count of bases not matched to a gene: 14. The CDR3 protein is CASHSGGAMPNNEQFF. In nucleotides, the CDR3 is TGTGCCAGCCACTCGGGGGGGGCCATGCCCAACAATGAGCAGTTCTTC.

The gene calls are TRBV7-6 and TRBJ2-3, with 7 positions matching TRBD2. The CDR3 has 16 amino acids. With V trimmed by 5 bases and J by 2 bases, 10 bases remained unmatched. Germline CDR1 is SGHVS and CDR2 is FNYEAQ. The CDR3 loop is CASSPGGGSDTDTQYF. DNA of the CDR3: TGTGCCAGCAGCCCGGGTGGCGGGAGTGACACAGATACGCAGTATTTT.

V is TRBV29-1 and J is TRBJ1-1; D gene ambiguous. Deletions cut 7 bases from V and 5 bases from J, with 11 bases between. This CDR3 is 11 amino acids long. Germline values: CDR1 SQVTM, CDR2 ANQGSEA. In nucleotides, the CDR3 is TGCAGCGCCCGCCTGGGGACTGAAGCTTTCTTT. It codes for CSARLGTEAFF.

The rearrangement joins TRBV7-2 to TRBJ2-7; D not resolved. CDR1 is SGHTA, CDR2 FQGNSA, per germline. The CDR3 loop spans 11 amino acids. V was cut by 4 bases and J by 7 bases, with 8 bases left in between. For the CDR3, the DNA is TGTGCCAGCAGCTCCTCCCCTGAGCAGTACTTC. This encodes CASSSSPEQYF.

V and J are TRBV13 and TRBJ1-2; possible D gene TRBD1, 5 bases. The germline CDR1 and CDR2 sequences are PRHDT and FYEKMQ (reference sequence). The CDR3 is made up of 15 amino acids. Trimming left V 1 base short and J 5 bases short, with 14 bases between. The CDR3 spells CASSLEQGVGYGYTF. CDR3 nucleotides: TGTGCCAGCAGCTTAGAGCAGGGAGTGGGATATGGCTACACCTTC.

The CDR3 DNA reads as TGTGCCAGCTCACCTCCGGGGCCTAGCACAGATACGCAGTATTTT. Translating gives CASSPPGPSTDTQYF. The chain is built from TRBV18 and TRBJ2-3; D possibly uses TRBD1 or TRBD2 (5 bases each). This CDR3 is 15 amino acids long. Trimming removed 3 bases at V and 0 bases at J, with 10 bases between. Germline CDR1 and CDR2: KGHSH and LQKENI.

The rearrangement uses TRBV25-1 and TRBJ1-5; no clear D. This CDR3 is built from 13 residues. Trimming left V 3 bases short and J 3 bases short, with 6 bases between. CDR1 and CDR2 (germline): MGHDK, SYGVNS. CDR3 sequence: CASSEDDNQPQHF. The DNA for the CDR3 is TGTGCCAGCAGTGAGGATGACAATCAGCCCCAGCATTTT.

The chain joins TRBV9 to TRBJ1-2, with TRBD1 as a possible D gene (5 bases). Germline V CDR1 and CDR2: SGDLS, YYNGEE. There are 13 residues in the CDR3. The germline V and J ends were trimmed by 6 bases and 1 base, with 10 bases remaining between them. This CDR3 reads CASTTQVNYGYTF. The CDR3 coding sequence is TGTGCCAGCACCACACAGGTTAACTATGGCTACACCTTC.

The rearrangement joins TRBV30 to TRBJ1-6; D is unresolved. The CDR3 is 12 amino acids. Germline-derived CDR1 and CDR2 are GTSNPN and SVGIG (reference sequence). V shed 4 bases and J shed 5 bases, with 6 bases lying between them. The CDR3 region has the DNA TGTGCCTGGACCAGCAATAATTCACCCCTCCACTTT. As protein: CAWTSNNSPLHF.

This clone was counted once. The chain combines TRBV14 with TRBJ1-2, with unresolved D. V gave up 1 base and J gave up 5 bases, with 11 bases separating them. There are 14 residues in the CDR3. The germline CDR1 and CDR2 sequences are SGHDN and FVKESK. CDR3 loop: CASSQVLGAYGYTF. In nucleotides, the CDR3 is TGTGCCAGCAGCCAAGTGCTCGGCGCTTATGGCTACACCTTC.